These 16 T cell receptor beta chains came from one sample sequenced in a study of post-analysis software for immune sequencing data. Study conclusions and caveats: In patients, TRBV5-6, TRBV5-1 and TRBV20-1 belonged to about five TRBV segments found more frequently than in controls.

TCR beta libraries were prepared from cDNA with unique molecular identifiers. MiXCR, run by TCRdb on the PCR reads, gives a single entry per CDR3 protein. This table holds about 540,000 distinct CDR3 sequences, approximately 31% found once. Antigens for these TCRs are unknown. Material: blood. The receptors stem from a girl aged 2-17 years with multiple sclerosis.

This clonotype was detected a few times. The chain uses TRBV20-1 and TRBJ1-2, with 7 bases aligning to TRBD1. CDR1 and CDR2 from the germline V gene are DFQATT and SNEGSKA (reference sequence). The V segment lost 4 bases and the J segment 3 bases; nucleotides outside the gene matches: 5. There are 13 residues in the CDR3. In DNA, the CDR3 is TGCAGTGCTATGAATACAGGGGACTATGGCTACACCTTC. Amino acid sequence: CSAMNTGDYGYTF.

The chain is built from TRBV19 and TRBJ1-1; the D is unclear. Looked up from germline, CDR1 is LNHDA and CDR2 is SQIVND (reference sequence). V dropped 2 bases and J dropped 0 bases, with 4 bases sitting between them. The CDR3 has 13 amino acids. The CDR3: CASSITVNTEAFF. In nucleotides, the CDR3 is TGTGCCAGTAGTATAACGGTGAACACTGAAGCTTTCTTT.

This clonotype occurred a few times. The V and J genes are TRBV7-8 and TRBJ2-1; 9 positions match TRBD1. The CDR3 extends over 15 amino acids. The germline V gene encodes CDR1 SGHVS and CDR2 FQNEAQ. Germline trimming cut 1 base from V and 6 bases from J; bases unmatched to any gene: 4. CDR3 sequence: CASSLVQGAGNEQFF. CDR3 DNA: TGTGCCAGCAGCTTAGTACAGGGGGCTGGCAATGAGCAGTTCTTC.

This clonotype was detected only a few times. J is TRBJ2-1 and V is TRBV5-1; D is possibly TRBD2 (6 bases). Germline CDR1 SGHRS, CDR2 YFSETQ. Trimming shortened V by 4 bases and J by 5 bases, and 16 bases separated the two germline ends. This CDR3 spans 15 amino acids. In DNA, the CDR3 is TGCGCCAGCAGCCATGAAGGAGGGCGGGACAATGAGCAGTTCTTC. Translating gives CASSHEGGRDNEQFF. Based on the CDR3 plus reference TRBV5-1 and TRBJ2-1, the full variable domain is KAGVTQTPRYLIKTRGQQVTLSCSPISGHRSVSWYQQTPGQGLQFLFEYFSETQRNKGNFPGRFSGRQFSNSRSEMNVSTLELGDSALYLCASSHEGGRDNEQFFGPGTRLTVL.

The rearrangement joins TRBV7-3 to TRBJ2-7; D perhaps matches TRBD1 (6 bases). CDR1 and CDR2 (germline): SGHTA, FQGTGA. The CDR3 is made up of 15 amino acids. V lost 3 bases to trimming and J lost 3 bases, with 15 bases between them. The CDR3 spells CASSLTGSNFYEQYF. CDR3 bases: TGTGCCAGCAGCTTGACAGGATCTAATTTCTACGAGCAGTACTTC.

The chain employs TRBV7-2 and TRBJ2-7; D perhaps matches TRBD2 (5 bases). The CDR3 consists of 14 residues. The germline gives CDR1 SGHTA, CDR2 FQGNSA. Between the trimmed V and J ends, which lost 5 bases and 2 bases, there was a span of 13 bases. The CDR3 DNA is TGTGCCAGCAGCCTCTTGACTAATACCTACGAGCAGTACTTC. Its translation is CASSLLTNTYEQYF.

The chain employs TRBV20-1 and TRBJ1-2; 10 bases line up with TRBD1. This CDR3 has 16 amino acids. V lost 3 bases and J lost 2; bases outside the gene matches: 9. Germline V CDR1 and CDR2: DFQATT, SNEGSKA (reference sequence). In DNA form, the CDR3 reads TGCAGTGCTAGGGGGGGTATGGACAGGGGGAACTATGGCTACACCTTC. Its translation is CSARGGMDRGNYGYTF.

The chain has TRBV20-1 and TRBJ1-4; D might be TRBD1 (5 bases). V lost 3 bases, J lost 5 bases, and 13 bases lay in between. This CDR3 region has 14 residues. The germline V gene encodes CDR1 DFQATT and CDR2 SNEGSKA (reference sequence). CDR3 amino acids: CSARVQGVNEKLFF. The CDR3 DNA reads TGCAGTGCTAGGGTTCAGGGAGTGAATGAAAAACTGTTTTTT.

The rearrangement uses TRBV4-1 and TRBJ1-2, with a tentative D call TRBD1 (6 bases). The V end lost 1 base, the J end lost 4 bases, and 19 bases lay between the germline ends. The CDR3 sequence is 17 residues long. Germline values: CDR1 MGHRA, CDR2 YSYEKL. This CDR3 is CASSQAEVGGFAYGYTF. CDR3 nucleotides: TGCGCCAGCAGCCAAGCGGAGGTGGGGGGCTTTGCCTATGGCTACACCTTC.

This clonotype was counted a few times. The chain recombines TRBV7-2 with TRBJ2-3; 12 bases are shared with TRBD2. The CDR3 spans 17 residues. With 4 bases clipped from V and 4 bases from J, the junction kept 9 bases outside the gene matches. The germline V gene has CDR1 SGHTA and CDR2 FQGNSA. CDR3 DNA sequence: TGTGCCAGCAGCTACCGGACTAGCGGGGTAATGGCAGATACGCAGTATTTT. Its protein product is CASSYRTSGVMADTQYF.

The chain recombines TRBV6-6 with TRBJ1-5; 10 bases fit TRBD1. The V and J ends lost 10 bases and 7 bases, in that order; junction bases with no gene match: 7. This CDR3 is 13 amino acids long. Germline CDR1 and CDR2: MNHNY and SVGAGI (reference sequence). DNA for the CDR3: TGTGCCAACAGGGACAGGGGCGGACAGCCCCAGCATTTT. It specifies CANRDRGGQPQHF.

The rearrangement uses TRBV15 and TRBJ2-1, with D perhaps matching TRBD2 (6 bases). With 0 bases removed from V and 11 bases from J, the gap between germline ends came to 14 bases. This CDR3 is built from 14 residues. Germline V gene sequence: CDR1 LNHNV, CDR2 YYDKDF (reference sequence). CDR3 bases: TGTGCCACCAGCAGAGATCGGGGGAATTTTCAGCAGTTCTTC. Translation gives CATSRDRGNFQQFF.

This rearrangement joins TRBV4-2 to TRBJ2-4; D is unclear. The J call may be mistaken, given a closer DNA end match to TRBJ2-7. The CDR3 extends over 14 amino acids. From germline, CDR1 is LGHNA and CDR2 YNFKEQ. CDR3 in DNA: TGTGCCAGCAGCCAGGATGGGATGAGCCCCGAGCAGTACTTC. Amino acids: CASSQDGMSPEQYF.

This clonotype was observed a handful of times. The rearrangement links TRBV20-1 to TRBJ2-5, with D possibly TRBD2 on 6 matching bases. CDR1 is DFQATT, CDR2 SNEGSKA, per germline (reference sequence). Trimming shortened V by 5 bases and J by 1 base, and 14 bases separated the two germline ends. The CDR3 sequence is 14 residues long. Written as DNA, the CDR3 is TGCAGTGCTCTTGGCGTGCGGGGCCAAGAGACCCAGTACTTC. Translated: CSALGVRGQETQYF.

The chain has TRBV5-1 and TRBJ1-6, with D unresolved. Deletions cut 4 bases from V and 6 bases from J, with 8 bases between. Germline V gene lookup returns CDR1 SGHRS and CDR2 YFSETQ. CDR3 length: 13 residues. The CDR3 here is CASSRRLNSPLHF. CDR3 DNA: TGCGCCAGCAGCAGACGCCTTAATTCACCCCTCCACTTT.

This clonotype was seen only a few times. The chain joins TRBV12-3 or TRBV12-4 to TRBJ2-5; the D gene could be TRBD1 or TRBD2 (6 bases each). The CDR3 length is 15 residues. The V and J ends lost 3 bases and 4 bases respectively, with 15 bases between them. The CDR3 bases are TGTGCCAGCAGTTTGGAGGGGGGTGAGGGAGAGACCCAGTACTTC. Translated: CASSLEGGEGETQYF.